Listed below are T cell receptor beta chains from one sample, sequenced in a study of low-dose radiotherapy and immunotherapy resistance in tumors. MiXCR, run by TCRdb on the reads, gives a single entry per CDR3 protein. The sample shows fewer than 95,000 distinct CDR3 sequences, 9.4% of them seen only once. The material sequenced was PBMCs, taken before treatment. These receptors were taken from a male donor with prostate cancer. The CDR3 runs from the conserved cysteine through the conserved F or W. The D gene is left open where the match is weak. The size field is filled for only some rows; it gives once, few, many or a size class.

TGTGCCAGCAGTGTTCCTGACATGAACACTGAAGCTTTCTTT,CASSVPDMNTEAFF,-,TRBV5-4,14,few,TRBJ1-1
TGTGCCAGCAACCCCCTCGCGAACACCGGGGAGCTGTTTTTT,CASNPLANTGELFF,-,TRBV12-3/TRBV12-4,14,many,TRBJ2-2
TGTGCCAGCAGCTGGGACAGGGGGTATAGTTACGAGCAGTACTTC,CASSWDRGYSYEQYF,TRBD1,TRBV5-6,15,many,TRBJ2-7
TGTGCCATCAGCCAGACGATCGGGGGCTGGGATGGCTACACCTTC,CAISQTIGGWDGYTF,-,TRBV10-3,15,many,TRBJ1-2
TGTGCCAGCAGTGCCCAGGGTTTCGCCGGGGAGCTGTTTTTT,CASSAQGFAGELFF,-,TRBV2,14,many,TRBJ2-2
TGTGCCAGCTCTCCGGGACAGCATGCTTCACCCCTCCACTTT,CASSPGQHASPLHF,TRBD1,TRBV7-2,14,many,TRBJ1-6
TGTGCCAGCAGTTTATGGGGCACCAGGGCAGGGACTGAAGCTTTCTTT,CASSLWGTRAGTEAFF,-,TRBV28,16,many,TRBJ1-1
TGTGCCAGTAGTATAGGGACGGCGAGCACCGGGGAGCTGTTTTTT,CASSIGTASTGELFF,-,TRBV19,15,many,TRBJ2-2
TGTGCCAGCACTAACGGGTTCGGGATCGGCTACGAGCAGTACTTC,CASTNGFGIGYEQYF,-,TRBV28,15,many,TRBJ2-7
TGTGCCAGCAGCCAAGATGGGGCAGGCCCCGAGCAGTACTTC,CASSQDGAGPEQYF,-,TRBV4-2,14,-,TRBJ2-7
TGTGCCAGCAGTTTATGGGACCTAGCGGGAGGGCCGGGTGAGCAGTTCTTC,CASSLWDLAGGPGEQFF,TRBD2,TRBV28,17,many,TRBJ2-1
TGTGCCAGCAGTTTATCCCCGGGGGTGAACACTGAAGCTTTCTTT,CASSLSPGVNTEAFF,-,TRBV27,15,many,TRBJ1-1
TGCAGTGCTCCCGGGACAAACGGAAACACCATATATTTT,CSAPGTNGNTIYF,-,TRBV20-1,13,many,TRBJ1-3
TGTGCCACCCACCTAACGGGAGTGGTCGGGGAGCTGTTTTTT,CATHLTGVVGELFF,-,TRBV12-3/TRBV12-4,14,many,TRBJ2-2
TGTGCCAGCAGCTTAGGACTAGCGGCGACCTACGAGCAGTACTTC,CASSLGLAATYEQYF,TRBD2,TRBV7-8,15,many,TRBJ2-7
TGTGCCAGCACCACGTCGGGAGCCTACAATGAGCAGTTCTTC,CASTTSGAYNEQFF,-,TRBV12-3/TRBV12-4,14,many,TRBJ2-1
TGTGCCAGCAGCTTATACTATGGGACAGGAGTAGAGACCCAGTACTTC,CASSLYYGTGVETQYF,TRBD1,TRBV7-9,16,many,TRBJ2-5
TGTGCCAGCAGCTTGGTACTAGATGAAGATACGCAGTATTTT,CASSLVLDEDTQYF,-,TRBV5-4,14,many,TRBJ2-3
TGTGCCAGCAGTCCCCCCGACAGGGACGAGCAGTACTTC,CASSPPDRDEQYF,TRBD1,TRBV28,13,many,TRBJ2-7
TGTGCCAGCAGTCTCCTACAGGGAATCACCGGGGAGCTGTTTTTT,CASSLLQGITGELFF,-,TRBV6-2/TRBV6-3,15,many,TRBJ2-2
TGTGCCACCAGCAGAGACCTCCAGACAGATTGGTATGGCTACACCTTC,CATSRDLQTDWYGYTF,-,TRBV15,16,many,TRBJ1-2
TGTGCCAGCAGCTTAGCAGGGGCCAGTCAGCCCCAGCATTTT,CASSLAGASQPQHF,-,TRBV7-6,14,many,TRBJ1-5
TGCGCCAGCAGCTTGGGGGCGGAGAGCACTGAAGCTTTCTTT,CASSLGAESTEAFF,-,TRBV5-1,14,many,TRBJ1-1
TGTGCCAGCAGCCTCCGGGACAGGGTAGGCGAGCAGTACTTC,CASSLRDRVGEQYF,TRBD1,TRBV5-4,14,many,TRBJ2-7
TGCAGCGTTGGAGAGGGAGCGGGCTACGAGCAGTACTTC,CSVGEGAGYEQYF,-,TRBV29-1,13,many,TRBJ2-7
TGTGCCAGCAATTTTGACAATTCACCCCTCCACTTT,CASNFDNSPLHF,-,TRBV6-6,12,many,TRBJ1-6
TGTGCCAGCAGCGCTGGATTCTCGGCCGAGCAGTACTTC,CASSAGFSAEQYF,-,TRBV9,13,-,TRBJ2-7
TGCAGTGCTAGAGACCTCCCCGGGTACGGCTACAATGAGCAGTTCTTC,CSARDLPGYGYNEQFF,-,TRBV20-1,16,many,TRBJ2-1
TGTGCCAGCAGCTTAAGAGCGGGGGCTAACAATGAGCAGTTCTTC,CASSLRAGANNEQFF,TRBD2,TRBV7-9,15,many,TRBJ2-1
TGCAGCGCGACCCGGCTCGCCGGGGAGCTGTTTTTT,CSATRLAGELFF,-,TRBV29-1,12,many,TRBJ2-2
TGTGCCAGCAGTCACCAAAGGACTAGCGGGAGGGCCCGGGAGACCCAGTACTTC,CASSHQRTSGRARETQYF,TRBD2,TRBV27,18,many,TRBJ2-5
TGCAGTGCTAAGGGGACCGAGAGCTCCTACGAGCAGTACTTC,CSAKGTESSYEQYF,-,TRBV20-1,14,many,TRBJ2-7
TGTGCCGGGAGGGACAACGAAGAGACCCAGTACTTC,CAGRDNEETQYF,-,TRBV13,12,many,TRBJ2-5
TGTGCCAGCAGACACACAGATACGCAGTATTTT,CASRHTDTQYF,-,TRBV12-3/TRBV12-4,11,many,TRBJ2-3
TGCGCCAGCAGCCAACGGGACCCCGGGGGGGTTGGCAATCAGCCCCAGCATTTT,CASSQRDPGGVGNQPQHF,-,TRBV4-1,18,many,TRBJ1-5
TGTGCCATGCGCCCGACAGGAAGCTCCTACAATGAGCAGTTCTTC,CAMRPTGSSYNEQFF,-,TRBV10-3,15,-,TRBJ2-1
TGTGCCAGCAGCTTAGGGACGGGACCAGATACGCAGTATTTT,CASSLGTGPDTQYF,-,TRBV5-4,14,many,TRBJ2-3
TGTGCCAGTAGACCGACTAGCGGGAGGGCGGGCGAGCAGTACTTC,CASRPTSGRAGEQYF,TRBD2,TRBV19,15,many,TRBJ2-7
TGTGCCAGCGCCATAAACTCGGCAGATACGCAGTATTTT,CASAINSADTQYF,-,TRBV6-5,13,many,TRBJ2-3
TGTGCCAGTAGTATATGGGGGAGTACAGATACGCAGTATTTT,CASSIWGSTDTQYF,-,TRBV19,14,many,TRBJ2-3
TGTGCCAGCAGGGACGCAGGGGGCGATGGCTACACCTTC,CASRDAGGDGYTF,TRBD1,TRBV28,13,many,TRBJ1-2
TGTGCCAGCAGCTCCATGACAGGTGAAGGAAAACTGTTTTTT,CASSSMTGEGKLFF,-,TRBV7-2,14,many,TRBJ1-4
TGTGCCAGCAGCCAAGCAGGACAGGGGACCGCAGATACGCAGTATTTT,CASSQAGQGTADTQYF,TRBD1,TRBV7-9,16,many,TRBJ2-3
TGCGCCAGCAGCCAAGAATCGGGGAGTGTGGGCGAGCAGTACTTC,CASSQESGSVGEQYF,-,TRBV4-1,15,many,TRBJ2-7
TGTGCCAGCTCACCACAGTCCGACTTTGAAGCTTTCTTT,CASSPQSDFEAFF,-,TRBV18,13,many,TRBJ1-1
TGTGCCAGCAGCTTGACACTAGCGGGAGGATCCGATACGCAGTATTTT,CASSLTLAGGSDTQYF,TRBD2,TRBV7-2,16,many,TRBJ2-3
TGTGCCAGCAGTTTTCCGGGGGTGGAGACCCAGTACTTC,CASSFPGVETQYF,-,TRBV28,13,many,TRBJ2-5
TGTGCCAGCAGTGAACGGTTAGAGACCCAGTACTTC,CASSERLETQYF,-,TRBV6-1,12,many,TRBJ2-5
TGTGCCAGCTCACCACGGACAGGGGGGGAGACCCAGTACTTC,CASSPRTGGETQYF,TRBD1,TRBV18,14,many,TRBJ2-5
TGTGCCAGCAGTAATAGACGTCGGCAGTTCTTC,CASSNRRRQFF,-,TRBV6-2/TRBV6-3,11,many,TRBJ2-1
TGTGCCAGCAGCCGGGGACTAGCGACAAGGGATGAGCAGTTCTTC,CASSRGLATRDEQFF,TRBD2,TRBV3-1,15,many,TRBJ2-1
TGCGCCAGCAGCTTGATGGCGGGACCCTCCGGGGAGCTGTTTTTT,CASSLMAGPSGELFF,-,TRBV5-1,15,few,TRBJ2-2
TGTGCCAGCAGCTTAAGGGGACAGGGGGATGAGCAGTTCTTC,CASSLRGQGDEQFF,TRBD1,TRBV7-8,14,-,TRBJ2-1
TGTGCCAGCAGTTACGGAAAGGGGGGGGAAACTGAAGCTTTCTTT,CASSYGKGGETEAFF,-,TRBV6-2/TRBV6-3,15,many,TRBJ1-1